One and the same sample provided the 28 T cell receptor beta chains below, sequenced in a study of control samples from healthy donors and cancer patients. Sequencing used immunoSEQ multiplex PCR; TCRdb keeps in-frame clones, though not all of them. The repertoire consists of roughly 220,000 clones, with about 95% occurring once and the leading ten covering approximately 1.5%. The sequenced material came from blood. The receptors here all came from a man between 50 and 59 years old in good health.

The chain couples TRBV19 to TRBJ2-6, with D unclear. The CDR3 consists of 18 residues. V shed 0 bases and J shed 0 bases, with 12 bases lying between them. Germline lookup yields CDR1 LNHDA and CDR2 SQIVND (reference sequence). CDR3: CASSIDWGSVSGANVLTF. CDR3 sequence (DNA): TGTGCCAGTAGTATAGATTGGGGATCCGTCTCTGGGGCCAACGTCCTGACTTTC. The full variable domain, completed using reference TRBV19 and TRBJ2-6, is DGGITQSPKYLFRKEGQNVTLSCEQNLNHDAMYWYRQDPGQGLRLIYYSQIVNDFQKGDIAEGYSVSREKKESFPLTVTSAQKNPTAFYLCASSIDWGSVSGANVLTFGAGSRLTVL.

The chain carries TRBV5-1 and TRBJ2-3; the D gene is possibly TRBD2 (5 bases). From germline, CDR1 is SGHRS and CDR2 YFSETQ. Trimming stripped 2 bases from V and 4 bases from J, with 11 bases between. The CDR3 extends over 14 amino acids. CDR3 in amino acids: CASSFLGVADTQYF. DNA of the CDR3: TGCGCCAGCAGCTTCCTCGGGGTAGCAGATACGCAGTATTTT. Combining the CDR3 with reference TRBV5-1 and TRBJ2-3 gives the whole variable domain KAGVTQTPRYLIKTRGQQVTLSCSPISGHRSVSWYQQTPGQGLQFLFEYFSETQRNKGNFPGRFSGRQFSNSRSEMNVSTLELGDSALYLCASSFLGVADTQYFGPGTRLTVL.

In nucleotides, the CDR3 is TGTGCCAGTAGTACACAGGGGAACACTGAAGCTTTCTTT. Protein sequence: CASSTQGNTEAFF. The chain joins TRBV19 to TRBJ1-1, with D possibly being TRBD1 (6 bases). CDR1 is LNHDA, CDR2 SQIVND, per germline (reference sequence). V was pared by 4 bases and J by 1 base, with 7 bases between. The CDR3 is 13 amino acids. Using reference TRBV19 and TRBJ1-1 for the parts outside the CDR3, the full variable domain is DGGITQSPKYLFRKEGQNVTLSCEQNLNHDAMYWYRQDPGQGLRLIYYSQIVNDFQKGDIAEGYSVSREKKESFPLTVTSAQKNPTAFYLCASSTQGNTEAFFGQGTRLTVV.

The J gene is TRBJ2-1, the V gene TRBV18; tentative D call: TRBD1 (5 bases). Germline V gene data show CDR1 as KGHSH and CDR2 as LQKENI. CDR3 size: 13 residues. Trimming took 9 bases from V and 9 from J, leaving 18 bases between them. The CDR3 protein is CASSEYRRGEQFF. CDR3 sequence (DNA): TGTGCCAGTTCCGAATATCGTAGGGGTGAGCAGTTCTTC. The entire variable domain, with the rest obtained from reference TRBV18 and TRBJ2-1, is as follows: NAGVMQNPRHLVRRRGQEARLRCSPMKGHSHVYWYRQLPEEGLKFMVYLQKENIIDESGMPKERFSAEFPKEGPSILRIQQVVRGDSAAYFCASSEYRRGEQFFGPGTRLTVL.

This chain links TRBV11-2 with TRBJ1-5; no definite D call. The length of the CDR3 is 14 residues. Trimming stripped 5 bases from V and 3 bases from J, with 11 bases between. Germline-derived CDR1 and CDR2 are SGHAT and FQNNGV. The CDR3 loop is CASSLVSTNQPQHF. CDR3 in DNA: TGTGCCAGCAGCCTGGTCAGCACCAATCAGCCCCAGCATTTT.

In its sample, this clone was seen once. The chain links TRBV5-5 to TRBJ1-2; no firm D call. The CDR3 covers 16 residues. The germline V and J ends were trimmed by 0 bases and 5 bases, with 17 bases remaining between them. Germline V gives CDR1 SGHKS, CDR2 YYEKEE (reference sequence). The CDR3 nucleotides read TGTGCCAGCAGCTTGGCCGGGCCCCCCTCGGGGTATGGCTACACCTTC. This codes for CASSLAGPPSGYGYTF.

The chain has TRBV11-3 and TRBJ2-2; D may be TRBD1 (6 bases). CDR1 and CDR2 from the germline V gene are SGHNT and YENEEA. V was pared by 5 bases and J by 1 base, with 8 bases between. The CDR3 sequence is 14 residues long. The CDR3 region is CASSRGQNTGELFF. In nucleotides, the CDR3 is TGTGCCAGCAGCCGGGGACAGAACACCGGGGAGCTGTTTTTT.

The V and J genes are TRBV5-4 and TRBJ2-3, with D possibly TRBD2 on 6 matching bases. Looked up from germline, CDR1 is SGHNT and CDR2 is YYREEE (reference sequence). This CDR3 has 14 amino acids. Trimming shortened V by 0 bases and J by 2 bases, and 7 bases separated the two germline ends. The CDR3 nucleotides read TGTGCCAGCAGCTTGGGACTAGTCACAGATACGCAGTATTTT. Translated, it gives CASSLGLVTDTQYF.

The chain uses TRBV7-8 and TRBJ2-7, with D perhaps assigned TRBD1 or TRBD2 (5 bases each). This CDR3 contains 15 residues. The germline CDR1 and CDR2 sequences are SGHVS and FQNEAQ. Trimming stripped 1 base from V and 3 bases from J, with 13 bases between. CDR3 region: CASSLEARGRYEQYV. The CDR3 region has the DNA TGTGCCAGCAGCTTAGAAGCGAGGGGACGCTACGAGCAGTACGTC.

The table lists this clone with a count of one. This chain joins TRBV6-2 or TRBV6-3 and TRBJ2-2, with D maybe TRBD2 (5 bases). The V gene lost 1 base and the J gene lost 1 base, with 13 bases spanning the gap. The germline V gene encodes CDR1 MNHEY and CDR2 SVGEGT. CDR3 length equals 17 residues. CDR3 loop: CASSYFSRSGNTGELFF. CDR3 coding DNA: TGTGCCAGCAGTTACTTCTCGAGGAGCGGGAACACCGGGGAGCTGTTTTTT.

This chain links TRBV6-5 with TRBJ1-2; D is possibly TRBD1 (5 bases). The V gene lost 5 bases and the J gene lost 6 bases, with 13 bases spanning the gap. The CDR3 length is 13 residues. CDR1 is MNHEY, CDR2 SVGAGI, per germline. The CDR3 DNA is TGTGCCAGCAGTCAGAATAGAGGGGATGGCTACACCTTC. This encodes CASSQNRGDGYTF.

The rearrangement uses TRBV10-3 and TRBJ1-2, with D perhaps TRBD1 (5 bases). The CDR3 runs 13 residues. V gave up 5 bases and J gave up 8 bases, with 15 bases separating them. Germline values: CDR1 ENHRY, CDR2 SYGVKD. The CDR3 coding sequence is TGTGCCATCAGTCAACAGGCCGAAGTAGGCTACACCTTC. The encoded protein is CAISQQAEVGYTF.

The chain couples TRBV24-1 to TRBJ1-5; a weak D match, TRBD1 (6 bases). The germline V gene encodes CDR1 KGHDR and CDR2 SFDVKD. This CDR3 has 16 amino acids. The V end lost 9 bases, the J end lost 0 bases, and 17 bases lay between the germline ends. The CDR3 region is CATVKGVTYSNQPQHF. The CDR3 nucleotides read TGTGCCACCGTTAAGGGGGTTACGTATAGCAATCAGCCCCAGCATTTT.

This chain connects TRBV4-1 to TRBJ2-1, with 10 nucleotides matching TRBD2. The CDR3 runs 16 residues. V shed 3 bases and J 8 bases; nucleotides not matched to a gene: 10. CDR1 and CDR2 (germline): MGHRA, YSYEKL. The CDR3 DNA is TGCGCCAGCAGCCATGTAGCGGGGGGCGCGAGGGATGAGCAGTTCTTC. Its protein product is CASSHVAGGARDEQFF.

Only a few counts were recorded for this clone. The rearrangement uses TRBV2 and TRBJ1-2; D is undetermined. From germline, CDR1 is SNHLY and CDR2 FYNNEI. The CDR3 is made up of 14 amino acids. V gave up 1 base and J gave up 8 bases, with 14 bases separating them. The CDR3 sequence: CASSEGGSRRGYTF. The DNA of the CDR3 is TGTGCCAGCAGTGAAGGAGGATCCCGCCGGGGCTACACCTTC.

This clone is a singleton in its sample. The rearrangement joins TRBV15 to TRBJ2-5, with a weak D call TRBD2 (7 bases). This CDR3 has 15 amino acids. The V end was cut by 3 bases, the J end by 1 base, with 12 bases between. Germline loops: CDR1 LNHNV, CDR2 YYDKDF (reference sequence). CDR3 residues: CATSSRRGAQETQYF. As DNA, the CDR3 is TGTGCCACCAGCAGCCGACGGGGGGCCCAAGAGACCCAGTACTTC.

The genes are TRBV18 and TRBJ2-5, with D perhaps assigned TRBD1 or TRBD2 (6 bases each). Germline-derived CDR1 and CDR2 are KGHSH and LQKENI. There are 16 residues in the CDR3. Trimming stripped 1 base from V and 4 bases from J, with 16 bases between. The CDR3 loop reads CASSPLGQQAGETQYF. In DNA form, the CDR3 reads TGTGCCAGCTCACCACTAGGACAGCAAGCGGGAGAGACCCAGTACTTC.

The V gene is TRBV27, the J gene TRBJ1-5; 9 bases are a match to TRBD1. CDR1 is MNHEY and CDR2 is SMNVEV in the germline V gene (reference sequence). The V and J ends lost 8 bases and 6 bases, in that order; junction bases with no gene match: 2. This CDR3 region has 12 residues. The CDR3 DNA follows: TGTGCCAGCCAGACAGGGGGTCAGCCCCAGCATTTT. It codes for CASQTGGQPQHF.

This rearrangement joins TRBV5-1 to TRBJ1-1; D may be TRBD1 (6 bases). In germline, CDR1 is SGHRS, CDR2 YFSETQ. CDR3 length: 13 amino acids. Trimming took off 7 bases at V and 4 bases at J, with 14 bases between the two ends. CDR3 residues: CASSGGSGTEAFF. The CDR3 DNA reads TGCGCCAGCTCTGGGGGCTCGGGCACTGAAGCTTTCTTT.

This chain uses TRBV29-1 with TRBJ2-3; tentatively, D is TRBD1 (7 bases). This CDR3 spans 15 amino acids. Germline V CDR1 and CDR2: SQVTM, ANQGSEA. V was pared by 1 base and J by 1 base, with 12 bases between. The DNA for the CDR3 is TGCAGCGTTGAAGGGGGGGACAGTGGCACAGATACGCAGTATTTT. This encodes CSVEGGDSGTDTQYF.

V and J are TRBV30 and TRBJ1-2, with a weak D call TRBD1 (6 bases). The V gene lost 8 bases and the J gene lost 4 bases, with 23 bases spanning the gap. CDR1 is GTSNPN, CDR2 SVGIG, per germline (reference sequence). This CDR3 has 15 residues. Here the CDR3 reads CAPPLGQGIVYGYTF. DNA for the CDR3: TGTGCCCCACCATTGGGGCAGGGGATTGTCTATGGCTACACCTTC.

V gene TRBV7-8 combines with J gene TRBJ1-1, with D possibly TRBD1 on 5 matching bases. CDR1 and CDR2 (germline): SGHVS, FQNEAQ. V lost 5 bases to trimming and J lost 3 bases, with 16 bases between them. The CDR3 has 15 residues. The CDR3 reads CASSRQLGGDTEAFF. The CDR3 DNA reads TGTGCCAGCAGCCGACAGTTAGGAGGGGACACTGAAGCTTTCTTT.

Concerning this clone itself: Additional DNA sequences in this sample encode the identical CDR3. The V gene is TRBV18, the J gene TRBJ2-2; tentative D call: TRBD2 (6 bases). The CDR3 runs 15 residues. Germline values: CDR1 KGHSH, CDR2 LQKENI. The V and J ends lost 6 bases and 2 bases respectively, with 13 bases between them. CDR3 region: CASSPGTPNTGELFF. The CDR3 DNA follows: TGTGCCAGCTCTCCCGGGACTCCTAACACCGGGGAGCTGTTTTTT. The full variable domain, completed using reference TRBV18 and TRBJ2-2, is NAGVMQNPRHLVRRRGQEARLRCSPMKGHSHVYWYRQLPEEGLKFMVYLQKENIIDESGMPKERFSAEFPKEGPSILRIQQVVRGDSAAYFCASSPGTPNTGELFFGEGSRLTVL.

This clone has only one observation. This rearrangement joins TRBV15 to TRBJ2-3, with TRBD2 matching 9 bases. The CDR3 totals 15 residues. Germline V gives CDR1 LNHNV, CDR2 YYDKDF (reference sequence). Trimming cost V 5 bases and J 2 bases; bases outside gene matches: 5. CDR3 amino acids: CATSASGDSTDTQYF. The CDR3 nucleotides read TGTGCCACCAGCGCTAGCGGGGATTCCACAGATACGCAGTATTTT.

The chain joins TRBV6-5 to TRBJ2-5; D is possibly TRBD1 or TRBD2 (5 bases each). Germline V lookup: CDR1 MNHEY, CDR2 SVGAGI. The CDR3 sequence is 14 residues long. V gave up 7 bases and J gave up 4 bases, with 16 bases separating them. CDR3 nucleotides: TGTGCCAGCACCTCGTTAGGGGCGGGAGAGACCCAGTACTTC. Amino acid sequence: CASTSLGAGETQYF.

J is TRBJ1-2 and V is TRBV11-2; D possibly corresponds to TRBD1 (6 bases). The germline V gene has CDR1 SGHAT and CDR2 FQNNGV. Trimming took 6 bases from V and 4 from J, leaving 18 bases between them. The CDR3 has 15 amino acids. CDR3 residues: CASSLSGGIGYGYTF. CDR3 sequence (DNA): TGTGCCAGCAGTTTGTCTGGGGGCATCGGCTATGGCTACACCTTC.

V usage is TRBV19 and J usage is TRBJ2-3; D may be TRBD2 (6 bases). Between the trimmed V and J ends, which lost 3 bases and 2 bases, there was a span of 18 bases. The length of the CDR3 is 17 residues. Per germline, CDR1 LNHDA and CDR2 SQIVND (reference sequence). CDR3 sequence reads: CASSMGRGQRDTDTQYF. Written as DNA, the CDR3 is TGTGCCAGTAGTATGGGGCGGGGCCAACGAGACACAGATACGCAGTATTTT.

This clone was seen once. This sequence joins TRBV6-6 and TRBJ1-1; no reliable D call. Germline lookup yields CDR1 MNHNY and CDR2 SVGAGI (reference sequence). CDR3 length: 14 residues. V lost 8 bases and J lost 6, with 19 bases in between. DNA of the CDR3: TGTGCCAGCGTGAAAACCCAGGAGCGCCCTGAAGCTTTCTTT. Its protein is CASVKTQERPEAFF.